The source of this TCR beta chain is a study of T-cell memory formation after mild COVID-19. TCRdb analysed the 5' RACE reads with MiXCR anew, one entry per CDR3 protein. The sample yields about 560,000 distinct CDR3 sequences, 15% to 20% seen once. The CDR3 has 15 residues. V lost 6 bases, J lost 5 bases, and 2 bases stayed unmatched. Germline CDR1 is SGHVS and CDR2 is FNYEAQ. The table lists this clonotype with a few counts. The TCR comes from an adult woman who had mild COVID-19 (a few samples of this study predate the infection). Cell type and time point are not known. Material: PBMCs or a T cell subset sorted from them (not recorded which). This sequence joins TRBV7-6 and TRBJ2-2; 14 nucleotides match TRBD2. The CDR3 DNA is TGTGCCAGCAGGAGGACTAGCGGGGGGACCGGGGAGCTGTTTTTT. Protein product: CASRRTSGGTGELFF.